These T cell receptor beta chains were read from a single sample in a study of response to subunit inactivated influenza vaccine. TCRdb re-analysed the RT-PCR reads in MiXCR, keeping a single row per CDR3 protein. The data contain under 950,000 distinct CDR3 sequences, roughly 20% of them singletons. Specimen: PBMCs from blood, collected around 5 days after vaccination. These receptors were collected from a man aged 50 to 60 who received an inactivated influenza vaccine. Both conserved end residues are part of each CDR3. Each record gives: clone size, J gene, D gene, V gene, CDR3 DNA, CDR3 protein. D genes are given only for firm matches. Clone size is shown for a subset of rows, as once, few, many or a class of expanded clone.

.,TRBJ2-2,.,TRBV12-3/TRBV12-4,TGTGCCAGCAGTTTATGGGAAGGGGTCCGGGAGCTGTTTTTT,CASSLWEGVRELFF
.,TRBJ2-7,.,TRBV7-2,TGTGCCAGCAGCTTTGTAACGGGCAACTCCTACGAGCAGTACTTC,CASSFVTGNSYEQYF
.,TRBJ2-7,.,TRBV7-2,TGTGCCAGCAGCTTAGGTGGCGGGTACAGCTCCTACGAGCAGTACTTC,CASSLGGGYSSYEQYF
.,TRBJ2-5,TRBD1,TRBV6-2/TRBV6-3,TGTGCCAGCAGTTCTGCTTCACGGACAGGGACAGAGACCCAGTACTTC,CASSSASRTGTETQYF
.,TRBJ1-1,TRBD1,TRBV7-9,TGTGCCAGCAGCCCCCTAGGGGGCCTGAGCACTGAAGCTTTCTTT,CASSPLGGLSTEAFF
many,TRBJ2-1,TRBD1,TRBV12-3/TRBV12-4,TGTGCCAGCAGCCCGACAGGGCTGGAACTGTTGAGTGAGCAGTTCTTC,CASSPTGLELLSEQFF
.,TRBJ1-2,TRBD1,TRBV12-3/TRBV12-4,TGTGCCAGCATTCGGACAGGTTCCTTCTATGGCTACACCTTC,CASIRTGSFYGYTF
.,TRBJ2-3,.,TRBV20-1,TGCAGTGCTTTCTCCGGGACCCGAAGCACAGATACGCAGTATTTT,CSAFSGTRSTDTQYF
few,TRBJ2-5,TRBD1,TRBV9,TGTGCCAGCAGCGTAGGGGGACAGGGAACACAAGAGACCCAGTACTTC,CASSVGGQGTQETQYF
.,TRBJ2-7,TRBD2,TRBV20-1,TGCAGTGCTAGAAGGGGCGGGAGTCCCTACGAGCAGTACTTC,CSARRGGSPYEQYF
once,TRBJ2-4,.,TRBV20-1,TGCAGTGCAAAAAAGGACCGGGCTGACGACATTCAGTACTTC,CSAKKDRADDIQYF
few,TRBJ2-1,.,TRBV27,TGTGCCAGCAGTTCCGGTAGGGGGGGCGATGAGCAGTTCTTC,CASSSGRGGDEQFF
.,TRBJ2-1,TRBD1,TRBV7-2,TGTGCCAGCAGTGGACCTTGGACAGGGGGCTACAATGAGCAGTTCTTC,CASSGPWTGGYNEQFF
many,TRBJ2-2,.,TRBV4-3,TGCGCCAGCAGCCAAGACCCCCCCGGGGAGCTGTTTTTT,CASSQDPPGELFF
many,TRBJ2-7,TRBD1,TRBV3-1,TGTGCCAGCAGCCAAGGAGGGGGCGGTTACGAGCAGTACTTC,CASSQGGGGYEQYF
.,TRBJ2-7,TRBD2,TRBV7-8,TGTGCCAGCAGTTTGGCTGGCGGAATAGCGGGATCCTACGAGCAGTACTTC,CASSLAGGIAGSYEQYF
.,TRBJ1-1,.,TRBV10-3,TGTGCCATCACCCCGACACAGGGAGGGGACACTGAAGCTTTCTTT,CAITPTQGGDTEAFF
.,TRBJ2-1,TRBD2,TRBV9,TGTGCCAGCAGCGTAGGGCTCCTAGCGGGATACAATGAGCAGTTCTTC,CASSVGLLAGYNEQFF